The 16 T cell receptor beta chains below all came from one sample that was sequenced in a study of response to subunit inactivated influenza vaccine. Each CDR3 protein gets one entry after TCRdb re-called the RT-PCR reads with MiXCR. Of about 300,000 distinct CDR3 sequences detected, 21% appear once; the ten largest clones hold 10%. Sequenced material: PBMCs from blood, taken less than 22 months after vaccination. The origin of the receptors is a man between 50 and 75 years old who received an inactivated influenza vaccine.

V gene TRBV5-1 combines with J gene TRBJ1-5; 12 nucleotides agree with TRBD1. The CDR3 has 15 amino acids. Trimming took 2 bases from V and 10 from J; bases not matched to a gene: 7. Germline V lookup: CDR1 SGHRS, CDR2 YFSETQ. The CDR3 DNA is TGCGCCAGCAGCTTCGGGACAGGGGGCGGCCGACCCCAGCATTTT. Amino acid sequence: CASSFGTGGGRPQHF.

The V and J genes are TRBV20-1 and TRBJ2-7; 10 nucleotides match TRBD1. Germline-derived CDR1 and CDR2 are DFQATT and SNEGSKA (reference sequence). V lost 0 bases to trimming and J lost 3 bases; unmatched junction nucleotides: 2. This CDR3 region has 14 residues. CDR3 sequence (DNA): TGCAGTGCTAGAGATGGACAGGGGGACTACGAGCAGTACTTC. It encodes CSARDGQGDYEQYF.

This clonotype appeared a few times. J is TRBJ2-6 and V is TRBV6-1; 10 nucleotides agree with TRBD1. Germline V gene data show CDR1 as MNHNS and CDR2 as SASEGT. V shed 7 bases and J 0 bases; nucleotides not matched to a gene: 6. The CDR3 runs to 17 residues. The CDR3 is CASTRTGGTSGANVLTF. CDR3 DNA: TGTGCCAGCACCCGGACAGGGGGGACCTCTGGGGCCAACGTCCTGACTTTC.

The CDR3 DNA reads as TGTGCCAGTATAGCGGGGGGATCCCCCAATGAGCAGTTCTTC. Translated, it gives CASIAGGSPNEQFF. The chain is built from TRBV6-2 or TRBV6-3 and TRBJ2-1; 10 positions match TRBD2. The CDR3 contains 14 residues. Germline V gives CDR1 MNHEY, CDR2 SVGEGT. V was clipped by 9 bases and J by 6 bases; unmatched bases: 8.

This clonotype was seen repeatedly, ten times or more. The V call is TRBV5-1, the J call TRBJ1-3; D uncertain. The CDR3 sequence is 14 residues long. CDR1 is SGHRS and CDR2 is YFSETQ in the germline V gene. Trimming took off 4 bases at V and 0 bases at J, with 8 bases between the two ends. CDR3 protein: CASSVESSGNTIYF. CDR3 bases: TGCGCCAGCAGCGTGGAAAGCTCTGGAAACACCATATATTTT.

This CDR3 reads CAGGVAGVNNEQFF. The CDR3 DNA follows: TGTGCCGGAGGGGTAGCGGGAGTCAACAATGAGCAGTTCTTC. V usage is TRBV28 and J usage is TRBJ2-1, with 9 positions matching TRBD2. CDR3 size: 14 residues. V was clipped by 11 bases and J by 5 bases; unmatched bases: 10. Germline V lookup: CDR1 MDHEN, CDR2 SYDVKM. The whole variable domain, remainder taken from reference TRBV28 and TRBJ2-1, is DVKVTQSSRYLVKRTGEKVFLECVQDMDHENMFWYRQDPGLGLRLIYFSYDVKMKEKGDIPEGYSVSREKKERFSLILESASTNQTSMYLCAGGVAGVNNEQFFGPGTRLTVL.

The rearrangement links TRBV29-1 to TRBJ2-1, with D tentatively TRBD2 (5 bases). CDR3 size: 10 residues. The germline V gene encodes CDR1 SQVTM and CDR2 ANQGSEA. V was cut by 2 bases and J by 9 bases, with 5 bases left in between. DNA of the CDR3: TGCAGCGTTGAACGGGGTGAGCAGTTCTTC. Amino acids: CSVERGEQFF.

The rearrangement links TRBV20-1 to TRBJ2-7; D gene uncertain. The CDR3 loop spans 11 amino acids. Trimming left V 3 bases short and J 4 bases short, with 7 bases between. Germline V gene lookup returns CDR1 DFQATT and CDR2 SNEGSKA (reference sequence). CDR3 sequence: CSASNLYEQYF. In DNA form, the CDR3 reads TGCAGTGCTAGTAACCTATACGAGCAGTACTTC.

The genes are TRBV30 and TRBJ2-3; 8 bases are shared with TRBD1. Trimming at V came to 4 bases and at J to 2 bases, leaving 5 bases not matched to a gene. The CDR3 consists of 14 residues. From germline, CDR1 is GTSNPN and CDR2 SVGIG (reference sequence). The chain's CDR3 is CAWTGGLVTDTQYF. CDR3 DNA sequence: TGTGCCTGGACAGGGGGCCTGGTCACAGATACGCAGTATTTT.

The chain joins TRBV5-5 to TRBJ1-1; D ambiguous. The V gene's germline CDR1 is SGHKS and CDR2 YYEKEE (reference sequence). With 2 bases removed from V and 6 bases from J, the gap between germline ends came to 5 bases. This CDR3 is built from 11 residues. This CDR3 reads CASSLSSEAFF. Written as DNA, the CDR3 is TGTGCCAGCAGCTTATCTTCTGAAGCTTTCTTT.

The gene calls are TRBV10-3 and TRBJ2-6; 7 positions match TRBD1. V shed 5 bases and J 1 base; nucleotides not matched to a gene: 2. CDR1 is ENHRY and CDR2 is SYGVKD in the germline V gene. The CDR3 is 15 residues long. CDR3 bases: TGTGCCATCAGTTCACAGGGGTCTGGGGCCAACGTCCTGACTTTC. The encoded protein is CAISSQGSGANVLTF.

There are a few counts of this clonotype. V gene TRBV7-2 combines with J gene TRBJ1-5, with D unresolved. Germline V CDR1 and CDR2: SGHTA, FQGNSA. Deletions cut 1 base from V and 3 bases from J, with 10 bases between. The CDR3 loop spans 15 amino acids. CDR3 sequence reads: CASSLVGSYNQPQHF. The CDR3 nucleotides read TGTGCCAGCAGCTTAGTGGGCAGCTACAATCAGCCCCAGCATTTT.

The V call is TRBV20-1, the J call TRBJ1-5, with a possible D match to TRBD1 (5 bases). The CDR3 runs to 13 residues. Trimming took off 4 bases at V and 5 bases at J, with 12 bases between the two ends. Germline CDR1 and CDR2: DFQATT and SNEGSKA (reference sequence). The CDR3 is CSANRGDHQPQHF. The CDR3 DNA reads as TGCAGTGCTAACCGGGGGGACCATCAGCCCCAGCATTTT.

This rearrangement joins TRBV10-3 to TRBJ1-2; D unclear. V was clipped by 9 bases and J by 0 bases, with 14 bases between them. From germline, CDR1 is ENHRY and CDR2 SYGVKD. The CDR3 is made up of 14 amino acids. Here the CDR3 DNA reads TGTGCCATTACCGACGGGGAATCTAACTATGGCTACACCTTC. Its translation is CAITDGESNYGYTF.

This clonotype has just a few counts. The chain combines TRBV9 with TRBJ2-3; D call uncertain. V lost 4 bases, J lost 2 bases, and 14 bases lay in between. Germline V gene sequence: CDR1 SGDLS, CDR2 YYNGEE. The CDR3 has 15 residues. CDR3 nucleotides: TGTGCCAGCAGCCACCTTCCTGACCACACAGATACGCAGTATTTT. This sequence encodes CASSHLPDHTDTQYF.

This clonotype was observed at least ten times. The rearrangement uses TRBV4-1 and TRBJ1-3; possibly TRBD1 for D (6 bases). V gave up 1 base and J gave up 2 bases, with 9 bases separating them. This CDR3 comprises 15 residues. Germline V gene sequence: CDR1 MGHRA, CDR2 YSYEKL. Here the CDR3 reads CASSQVDRPGNTIYF. The CDR3, as DNA: TGCGCCAGCAGCCAAGTAGACAGGCCTGGAAACACCATATATTTT.